The 32 T cell receptor beta chains presented below share a single source sample, sequenced in a study of blood T cell repertoires in COVID-19. The method was immunoSEQ multiplex PCR; TCRdb's version includes in-frame clones alone and lacks a portion of them. The table has 52,000 or so clones, 86% seen once. Material: peripheral blood. Receptors were obtained from a human donor in a cohort sampled during active COVID-19.

The rearrangement joins TRBV7-8 to TRBJ1-1, with 9 bases that match TRBD1. V lost 2 bases and J lost 0; bases outside the gene matches: 4. CDR1 SGHVS and CDR2 FQNEAQ come from the germline V gene. This CDR3 region has 16 residues. The CDR3 spells CASSLKDRGLNTEAFF. Here the CDR3 DNA reads TGTGCCAGCAGCTTAAAGGACAGGGGATTGAACACTGAAGCTTTCTTT.

This clone appeared a single time. This sequence joins TRBV5-4 and TRBJ2-3; 13 bases map to TRBD2. The CDR3 consists of 15 residues. CDR1 and CDR2 from the germline V gene are SGHNT and YYREEE (reference sequence). The ends lost 6 bases at V and 4 bases at J; junction bases unmatched: 5. CDR3 DNA: TGTGCCAGCAACCGACTAGCGGGGGGCGCAGATACGCAGTATTTT. Protein product: CASNRLAGGADTQYF. Filled out from reference TRBV5-4 and TRBJ2-3, the complete variable domain reads ETGVTQSPTHLIKTRGQQVTLRCSSQSGHNTVSWYQQALGQGPQFIFQYYREEENGRGNFPPRFSGLQFPNYSSELNVNALELDDSALYLCASNRLAGGADTQYFGPGTRLTVL.

The genes are TRBV6-5 and TRBJ2-1, with 12 bases identical to TRBD2. V was pared by 0 bases and J by 8 bases, with 2 bases of the junction left unmatched. The CDR3 has 15 residues. CDR1 and CDR2 from the germline V gene are MNHEY and SVGAGI. In DNA, the CDR3 is TGTGCCAGCAGTTACTCGACTAGCGGGAGACATGAGCAGTTCTTC. As protein: CASSYSTSGRHEQFF.

This clone was seen a single time. V gene TRBV28 combines with J gene TRBJ2-7, with D unclear. The V gene lost 6 bases and the J gene lost 2 bases, with 14 bases spanning the gap. Germline V gives CDR1 MDHEN, CDR2 SYDVKM. The CDR3 is 14 residues long. CDR3 in DNA: TGTGCCAGCAGCCAGGCACCGACGACCTACGAGCAGTACTTC. It translates to CASSQAPTTYEQYF.

V is TRBV29-1 and J is TRBJ2-1, with 8 bases fitting TRBD1. This CDR3 comprises 14 residues. The V segment lost 5 bases and the J segment 4 bases; nucleotides outside the gene matches: 7. Germline CDR1 and CDR2: SQVTM and ANQGSEA. In DNA form, the CDR3 reads TGCAGCGTTAATCCGGGACAGGTATACAATGAGCAGTTCTTC. Translating it yields CSVNPGQVYNEQFF.

V and J are TRBV5-3 and TRBJ2-1; 7 nucleotides match TRBD1. TRBV5-3 is given ORF status, its function remaining uncertain. This CDR3 region has 14 residues. The V and J ends lost 3 bases and 5 bases, in that order; junction bases with no gene match: 5. In DNA form, the CDR3 reads TGTGCCAGAAGCTGTGACAGGGATGACAATGAGCAGTTCTTC. Amino acids: CARSCDRDDNEQFF.

The chain employs TRBV6-6 and TRBJ2-1; D call uncertain. Germline V lookup: CDR1 MNHNY, CDR2 SVGAGI (reference sequence). The CDR3 runs to 12 residues. V lost 5 bases and J lost 9, with 11 bases in between. The CDR3: CASSTEFFEQFF. The CDR3 bases are TGTGCCAGCAGTACGGAGTTTTTTGAGCAGTTCTTC.

V gene TRBV9 combines with J gene TRBJ2-5; TRBD2 agrees at 9 bases. V was clipped by 0 bases and J by 1 base; unmatched bases: 4. The CDR3 is made up of 16 amino acids. Germline values: CDR1 SGDLS, CDR2 YYNGEE. The CDR3 DNA sequence: TGTGCCAGCAGCGTAGGGATAGCGGGAGCCCAAGAGACCCAGTACTTC. Protein sequence: CASSVGIAGAQETQYF.

By sample fraction, this clone is medium-sized. The chain is built from TRBV4-1 and TRBJ1-5; the D gene is possibly TRBD1 (5 bases). The CDR3 has 16 amino acids. Trimming shortened V by 0 bases and J by 3 bases, and 12 bases separated the two germline ends. Germline V gene sequence: CDR1 MGHRA, CDR2 YSYEKL. CDR3 sequence (DNA): TGCGCCAGCAGCCAAGAAGTCAGGGCCTACAATCAGCCCCAGCATTTT. Translating it yields CASSQEVRAYNQPQHF.

V is TRBV7-8 and J is TRBJ2-7; perhaps TRBD1 as D (6 bases). Germline assignment: CDR1 SGHVS and CDR2 FQNEAQ. The CDR3 covers 14 residues. V gave up 7 bases and J gave up 0 bases, with 13 bases separating them. The CDR3 reads CASIVTGSSYEQYF. CDR3 bases: TGTGCCAGCATAGTAACAGGGAGCTCCTACGAGCAGTACTTC. The full variable domain, rest sourced from reference TRBV7-8 and TRBJ2-7, is GAGVSQSPRYKVAKRGQDVALRCDPISGHVSLFWYQQALGQGPEFLTYFQNEAQLDKSGLPSDRFFAERPEGSVSTLKIQRTQQEDSAVYLCASIVTGSSYEQYFGPGTRLTVT.

This chain links TRBV6-5 with TRBJ1-1; D remains unclear. This CDR3 is 15 amino acids long. Per germline, CDR1 MNHEY and CDR2 SVGAGI. V gave up 2 bases and J gave up 0 bases, with 10 bases separating them. In DNA, the CDR3 is TGTGCCAGCAGTTACAGCGAAGTAATGAACACTGAAGCTTTCTTT. Protein sequence: CASSYSEVMNTEAFF.

This clone occurred once. V usage is TRBV4-1 and J usage is TRBJ1-6, with 9 bases aligning to TRBD1. V lost 1 base, J lost 10 bases, and 11 bases stayed unmatched. The CDR3 runs 17 residues. Germline values: CDR1 MGHRA, CDR2 YSYEKL. In nucleotides, the CDR3 is TGCGCCAGCAGCCAAGTTCCGGGACAGGGTTCTGGCTCACCCCTCCACTTT. This encodes CASSQVPGQGSGSPLHF.

V usage is TRBV7-9 and J usage is TRBJ1-2; TRBD1 matches 9 bases. CDR3 length: 16 residues. CDR1 and CDR2 from the germline V gene are SEHNR and FQNEAQ (reference sequence). Germline trimming cut 2 bases from V and 3 bases from J; bases unmatched to any gene: 7. CDR3 coding DNA: TGTGCCAGCAGCTTATGGGACAGGGCTGGGGACTATGGCTACACCTTC. Its translation is CASSLWDRAGDYGYTF.

V usage is TRBV11-2 and J usage is TRBJ1-5; D unclear. Germline V gene sequence: CDR1 SGHAT, CDR2 FQNNGV. The CDR3 length is 12 residues. V lost 11 bases, J lost 2 bases, and 10 bases lay in between. The CDR3 region is CAEWGGNQPQHF. CDR3 bases: TGTGCCGAATGGGGAGGCAATCAGCCCCAGCATTTT.

The chain recombines TRBV4-1 with TRBJ1-2, with a possible D match to TRBD1 (5 bases). The CDR3 is made up of 12 amino acids. Trimming stripped 4 bases from V and 3 bases from J, with 6 bases between. Germline V gene lookup returns CDR1 MGHRA and CDR2 YSYEKL. In DNA form, the CDR3 reads TGCGCCAGCAGCCTAGGGGACTATGGCTACACCTTC. As protein: CASSLGDYGYTF.

This chain joins TRBV7-9 and TRBJ1-1, with a weak D call TRBD1 (5 bases). CDR1 is SEHNR and CDR2 is FQNEAQ in the germline V gene (reference sequence). V dropped 1 base and J dropped 5 bases, with 11 bases sitting between them. The CDR3 loop spans 14 amino acids. The CDR3 spells CASSLGGGATEAFF. The CDR3 coding sequence is TGTGCCAGCAGCTTAGGAGGAGGGGCGACTGAAGCTTTCTTT.

The rearrangement links TRBV5-1 to TRBJ2-7, with a possible D match to TRBD1 (6 bases). CDR3 length: 14 residues. The V gene's germline CDR1 is SGHRS and CDR2 YFSETQ. V dropped 0 bases and J dropped 6 bases, with 13 bases sitting between them. The DNA of the CDR3 is TGCGCCAGCAGCTTGGGGACAGCTTACGTCGAGCAGTACTTC. This translates into CASSLGTAYVEQYF.

The genes are TRBV13 and TRBJ2-1; D possibly corresponds to TRBD2 (6 bases). V lost 5 bases and J 5 bases, leaving 10 bases between the germline ends. Germline values: CDR1 PRHDT, CDR2 FYEKMQ (reference sequence). The CDR3 is 13 amino acids. CDR3 DNA: TGTGCCAGCAGCCGAGGCGGGAACAATGAGCAGTTCTTC. Protein: CASSRGGNNEQFF.

Only one count was recorded for this clone. The chain employs TRBV5-1 and TRBJ2-1; D uncertain. The CDR3 is 16 residues long. V was cut by 0 bases and J by 0 bases, with 10 bases left in between. Looked up from germline, CDR1 is SGHRS and CDR2 is YFSETQ. DNA for the CDR3: TGCGCCAGCAGCTTGGAAACGTCGAGCTCCTACAATGAGCAGTTCTTC. Translated, it gives CASSLETSSSYNEQFF.

V gene TRBV19 combines with J gene TRBJ2-2; 7 nucleotides line up with TRBD1. Trimming took 7 bases from V and 1 from J; bases not matched to a gene: 9. The CDR3 is 16 amino acids. Looked up from germline, CDR1 is LNHDA and CDR2 is SQIVND (reference sequence). The DNA of the CDR3 is TGTGCCAGTAACCAAAGACAGGGAGAGAACACCGGGGAGCTGTTTTTT. It encodes CASNQRQGENTGELFF.

The chain employs TRBV5-4 and TRBJ2-3; 8 nucleotides align to TRBD2. V gave up 0 bases and J gave up 0 bases; unmatched junction bases: 3. CDR1 and CDR2 from the germline V gene are SGHNT and YYREEE (reference sequence). CDR3 length equals 16 residues. The CDR3 is CASSLGPSGSTDTQYF. The CDR3 nucleotides are TGTGCCAGCAGCTTGGGTCCTAGCGGGAGCACAGATACGCAGTATTTT.

This clone was seen only once. The J gene is TRBJ1-3, the V gene TRBV28; D call uncertain. The CDR3 covers 15 residues. V lost 7 bases to trimming and J lost 3 bases, with 16 bases between them. The V gene's germline CDR1 is MDHEN and CDR2 SYDVKM. The CDR3 protein is CASTLSGRLGNTIYF. CDR3 nucleotides: TGTGCCAGCACCCTTTCCGGGAGACTTGGAAACACCATATATTTT.

The gene calls are TRBV20-1 and TRBJ1-6; D is ambiguous. Germline loops: CDR1 DFQATT, CDR2 SNEGSKA (reference sequence). The CDR3 sequence is 14 residues long. Trimming took 3 bases from V and 7 from J, leaving 13 bases between them. The CDR3 nucleotides are TGCAGTGCTAGTGGACCGACATCCAATTCACCCCTCCACTTT. It specifies CSASGPTSNSPLHF.

The V and J genes are TRBV5-5 and TRBJ2-7, with 7 bases identical to TRBD1. The CDR3 totals 14 residues. With 1 base clipped from V and 2 bases from J, the junction kept 3 bases outside the gene matches. The germline gives CDR1 SGHKS, CDR2 YYEKEE (reference sequence). The CDR3 here is CASSLTGVAYEQYF. The CDR3 DNA follows: TGTGCCAGCAGCTTGACAGGGGTTGCCTACGAGCAGTACTTC.

The chain carries TRBV27 and TRBJ2-7; TRBD2 aligns across 7 bases. Germline lookup yields CDR1 MNHEY and CDR2 SMNVEV (reference sequence). After removal of 6 bases from V and 0 bases from J, the junction contained 11 bases not matched to a gene. This CDR3 region has 16 residues. The CDR3 DNA reads TGTGCCAGCAGCCCCGGGGTGGGGGGGAGCTCCTACGAGCAGTACTTC. Its translation: CASSPGVGGSSYEQYF.

The J gene is TRBJ2-1, the V gene TRBV27, with 8 bases fitting TRBD1. CDR1 is MNHEY, CDR2 SMNVEV, per germline (reference sequence). CDR3 length equals 17 residues. J gave up 3 bases and V 2 bases, and 9 bases lay outside the gene matches. The CDR3 loop reads CASSLPPGTGYYNEQFF. In DNA form, the CDR3 reads TGTGCCAGCAGTTTACCCCCCGGGACAGGCTACTACAATGAGCAGTTCTTC.

The chain recombines TRBV19 with TRBJ1-2, with 9 bases lining up with TRBD1. CDR3 length: 13 residues. With V trimmed by 7 bases and J by 8 bases, 8 bases remained unmatched. Looked up from germline, CDR1 is LNHDA and CDR2 is SQIVND (reference sequence). In DNA form, the CDR3 reads TGTGCCAGTACGCTGGACAGGGGAAGAGGCTACACCTTC. This codes for CASTLDRGRGYTF.

This chain connects TRBV28 to TRBJ1-2, with TRBD1 matching over 8 bases. The ends lost 5 bases at V and 4 bases at J; junction bases unmatched: 6. This CDR3 has 14 residues. Germline CDR1 is MDHEN and CDR2 is SYDVKM. As DNA, the CDR3 is TGTGCCAGCAGTCCAAACAGGGGGGCCTATGGCTACACCTTC. Protein: CASSPNRGAYGYTF.

The chain recombines TRBV5-4 with TRBJ2-5; 7 bases line up with TRBD1. Germline lookup yields CDR1 SGHNT and CDR2 YYREEE (reference sequence). The CDR3 extends over 16 amino acids. Unmatched junction bases numbered 14, after V lost 4 bases and J lost 5 bases. The CDR3 here is CASSTGVNYPMETQYF. The CDR3, as DNA: TGTGCCAGCAGCACAGGGGTGAATTATCCGATGGAGACCCAGTACTTC.

This clone was recorded a few times. The chain employs TRBV21-1 and TRBJ2-3; the table's D gene call, TRBD1, was not cross checked with the DNA. TRBV21-1 is a listed pseudogene. The CDR3 is 15 amino acids. CDR3 in amino acids: CASSKGQTSTDTQYF. CDR3 sequence (DNA): TGTGCCAGCAGCAAGGGACAGACTAGCACAGATACGCAGTATTTT.

V usage is TRBV6-1 and J usage is TRBJ1-2, with TRBD1 matching 7 bases. The V gene end was trimmed by 2 bases and the J gene end by 5 bases; junction bases not matched to a gene: 2. Germline CDR1 MNHNS, CDR2 SASEGT. The CDR3 contains 13 residues. In nucleotides, the CDR3 is TGTGCCAGCAGTGAACCAGGGGGGTATGGCTACACCTTC. Amino acid sequence: CASSEPGGYGYTF.

V and J are TRBV6-5 and TRBJ2-5; TRBD2 agrees at 10 bases. The end of the DNA aligns better with TRBJ2-7, so the J call may be wrong. CDR3 length: 13 residues. Germline lookup yields CDR1 MNHEY and CDR2 SVGAGI. Here the CDR3 reads CASRELAGAEQYF. The CDR3 DNA reads as TGTGCCAGCCGGGAGCTAGCGGGAGCCGAGCAGTACTTC.